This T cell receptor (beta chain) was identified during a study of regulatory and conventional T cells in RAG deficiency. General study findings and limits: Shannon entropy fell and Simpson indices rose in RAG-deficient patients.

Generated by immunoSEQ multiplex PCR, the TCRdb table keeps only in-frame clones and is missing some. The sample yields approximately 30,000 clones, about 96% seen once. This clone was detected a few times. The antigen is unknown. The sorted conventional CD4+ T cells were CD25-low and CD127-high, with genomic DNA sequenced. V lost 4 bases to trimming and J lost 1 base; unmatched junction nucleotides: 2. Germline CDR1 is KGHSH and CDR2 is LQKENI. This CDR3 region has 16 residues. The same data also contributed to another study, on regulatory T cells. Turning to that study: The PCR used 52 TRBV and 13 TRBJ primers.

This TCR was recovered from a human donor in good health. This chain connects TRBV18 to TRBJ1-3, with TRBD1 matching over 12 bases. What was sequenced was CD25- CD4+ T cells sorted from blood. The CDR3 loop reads CASSRDRGPSGNTIYF. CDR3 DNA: TGTGCCAGCTCACGGGACAGGGGGCCGTCTGGAAACACCATATATTTT.